Below are 20 T cell receptor beta chains sequenced from a single sample in a study of cytomegalovirus exposure and HLA in healthy donors. The primer mix had 60 Vbeta and 13 Jbeta primers. The repertoire was sequenced with immunoSEQ multiplex PCR; TCRdb's copy has only in-frame clones and lacks some. The sample shows 150,000 or so clones, about two thirds of them seen only once. The sample was PBMCs. These receptors were taken from a woman under 30 in good health and CMV-seronegative.

The chain joins TRBV7-9 to TRBJ2-1, with 13 bases lining up with TRBD2. The length of the CDR3 is 15 residues. Germline trimming cut 6 bases from V and 5 bases from J; bases unmatched to any gene: 4. The V gene's germline CDR1 is SEHNR and CDR2 FQNEAQ (reference sequence). CDR3 DNA sequence: TGTGCCAGCAGTCCCGGGACTAGCGGGAACAATGAGCAGTTCTTC. This gives the protein CASSPGTSGNNEQFF.

A single count supports this clone. The chain couples TRBV7-2 to TRBJ1-1; TRBD1 is a possible D gene (6 bases). V shed 1 base and J shed 3 bases, with 12 bases lying between them. This CDR3 comprises 15 residues. The germline CDR1 and CDR2 sequences are SGHTA and FQGNSA. CDR3 in DNA: TGTGCCAGCAGCTTAGATGGCAGGGGTCACACTGAAGCTTTCTTT. It codes for CASSLDGRGHTEAFF.

The genes are TRBV2 and TRBJ1-1; 8 nucleotides line up with TRBD1. CDR1 and CDR2 from the germline V gene are SNHLY and FYNNEI. CDR3 length: 13 residues. V shed 6 bases and J 4 bases; nucleotides not matched to a gene: 4. The DNA of the CDR3 is TGTGCCAGCAGCGAGGACAGGGCCACTGAAGCTTTCTTT. Amino acid sequence: CASSEDRATEAFF.

J is TRBJ2-3 and V is TRBV11-2; 13 bases are shared with TRBD2. Germline V gives CDR1 SGHAT, CDR2 FQNNGV. The CDR3 totals 18 residues. Germline trimming cut 2 bases from V and 4 bases from J; bases unmatched to any gene: 9. CDR3 in amino acids: CASSLSGTSGIWADTQYF. As DNA, the CDR3 is TGTGCCAGCAGCTTAAGTGGGACTAGCGGGATATGGGCAGATACGCAGTATTTT.

This clone is a singleton in its sample. The chain joins TRBV6-6 to TRBJ2-1; 7 bases match TRBD2. The CDR3 loop spans 16 amino acids. Trimming at V came to 2 bases and at J to 5 bases, leaving 9 bases not matched to a gene. Germline lookup yields CDR1 MNHNY and CDR2 SVGAGI (reference sequence). CDR3 amino acids: CASSYEKLAWNNEQFF. In DNA form, the CDR3 reads TGTGCCAGCAGTTACGAGAAACTAGCGTGGAACAATGAGCAGTTCTTC.

This clone was seen only once. This chain joins TRBV15 and TRBJ2-7, with TRBD1 matching 9 bases. The V gene's germline CDR1 is LNHNV and CDR2 YYDKDF (reference sequence). V dropped 0 bases and J dropped 4; count of bases not matched to a gene: 7. This CDR3 has 16 amino acids. CDR3 residues: CATSRDRQGGAYEQYF. The DNA for the CDR3 is TGTGCCACCAGCAGAGATCGACAGGGGGGGGCTTACGAGCAGTACTTC. Filled out from reference TRBV15 and TRBJ2-7, the complete variable domain reads DAMVIQNPRYQVTQFGKPVTLSCSQTLNHNVMYWYQQKSSQAPKLLFHYYDKDFNNEADTPDNFQSRRPNTSFCFLDIRSPGLGDTAMYLCATSRDRQGGAYEQYFGPGTRLTVT.

The V gene is TRBV7-9, the J gene TRBJ2-1; D perhaps matches TRBD1 (6 bases). Germline values: CDR1 SEHNR, CDR2 FQNEAQ (reference sequence). There are 14 residues in the CDR3. Deletions cut 1 base from V and 8 bases from J, with 12 bases between. The chain's CDR3 is CASSLGTQGYEQFF. Here the CDR3 DNA reads TGTGCCAGCAGCTTAGGTACCCAGGGGTATGAGCAGTTCTTC.

This clone turned up a few times. The CDR3 nucleotides read TGTGCCAGCTCACCTGGCAGGGGCTCCTACGAGCAGTACTTC. This sequence encodes CASSPGRGSYEQYF. The V and J genes are TRBV18 and TRBJ2-7, with TRBD1 as a possible D gene (6 bases). The CDR3 spans 14 residues. Trimming left V 3 bases short and J 0 bases short, with 9 bases between. CDR1 and CDR2 from the germline V gene are KGHSH and LQKENI.

This chain joins TRBV2 and TRBJ1-5; tentative D call: TRBD1 (5 bases). The V end lost 8 bases, the J end lost 2 bases, and 13 bases lay between the germline ends. The germline V gene has CDR1 SNHLY and CDR2 FYNNEI. The CDR3 sequence is 14 residues long. CDR3 sequence (DNA): TGTGCCAGCGGTAGGGGAAGGGGCAATCAGCCCCAGCATTTT. It encodes CASGRGRGNQPQHF.

This clone appeared a few times. The rearrangement uses TRBV9 and TRBJ2-2; TRBD2 agrees at 8 bases. The CDR3 extends over 16 amino acids. V lost 4 bases and J lost 3; bases outside the gene matches: 8. In germline, CDR1 is SGDLS, CDR2 YYNGEE. The CDR3 DNA reads as TGTGCCAGCAGCCCTCGGGGGGGCCAGGACACCGGGGAGCTGTTTTTT. Encoded protein: CASSPRGGQDTGELFF.

This chain links TRBV29-1 with TRBJ2-1, with D possibly matching TRBD2 (5 bases). The CDR3 is made up of 14 amino acids. V was clipped by 4 bases and J by 3 bases, with 13 bases between them. Germline V gene sequence: CDR1 SQVTM, CDR2 ANQGSEA. As DNA, the CDR3 is TGCAGCGTTGTATCCCTGGGAGACTACAATGAGCAGTTCTTC. Protein: CSVVSLGDYNEQFF.

This clone was detected only a few times. CDR3 residues: CASSRGQGAVETQYF. Here the CDR3 DNA reads TGTGCCAGCTCCAGAGGGCAGGGGGCAGTGGAGACCCAGTACTTC. The rearrangement joins TRBV6-5 to TRBJ2-5; 8 nucleotides match TRBD1. The CDR3 spans 15 residues. The germline gives CDR1 MNHEY, CDR2 SVGAGI. V trimming: 8 bases; J trimming: 5 bases; junction bases outside the gene matches: 13.

The rearrangement uses TRBV2 and TRBJ1-4; D is unresolved. This CDR3 contains 12 residues. V was shortened by 10 bases and J by 10 bases, with 16 bases between the two germline ends. From germline, CDR1 is SNHLY and CDR2 FYNNEI. CDR3 residues: CATKDNEGKLFF. The CDR3 DNA reads TGTGCCACCAAGGATAATGAGGGAAAACTGTTTTTT.

With respect to this clone: Other DNA sequences in this specimen translate into the identical CDR3. The chain has TRBV18 and TRBJ2-2, with a weak D call TRBD2 (5 bases). V was clipped by 3 bases and J by 1 base, with 6 bases between them. CDR1 and CDR2 (germline): KGHSH, LQKENI. The CDR3 is made up of 14 amino acids. In nucleotides, the CDR3 is TGTGCCAGCTCACCGGGAGAGAACACCGGGGAGCTGTTTTTT. Translating gives CASSPGENTGELFF.

This clone was counted a few times. The junction and the germline gene differ at one end; a read error may be behind it. V gene TRBV15 combines with J gene TRBJ1-2, with 7 bases identical to TRBD1. Looked up from germline, CDR1 is LNHNV and CDR2 is YYDKDF (reference sequence). This CDR3 is 12 amino acids long. The CDR3 nucleotides read TGTGCCACCAGCAGAGATAAGGCGGACAGGCAGTTC. Residues: CATSRDKADRQF. Together with reference TRBV15 and TRBJ1-2, the CDR3 gives the full variable domain: DAMVIQNPRYQVTQFGKPVTLSCSQTLNHNVMYWYQQKSSQAPKLLFHYYDKDFNNEADTPDNFQSRRPNTSFCFLDIRSPGLGDTAMYLCATSRDKADRQFGSGTRLTVV.

This clone occurred once. The chain has TRBV7-2 and TRBJ1-5; a weak D match, TRBD1 (5 bases). V lost 1 base and J lost 3, with 10 bases in between. Germline V gene sequence: CDR1 SGHTA, CDR2 FQGNSA. The CDR3 covers 15 residues. The CDR3 DNA sequence: TGTGCCAGCAGCTTAGATGCAGGGTTCAATCAGCCCCAGCATTTT. It is translated as CASSLDAGFNQPQHF.

This chain uses TRBV5-1 with TRBJ1-4; 11 bases are shared with TRBD1. Per germline, CDR1 SGHRS and CDR2 YFSETQ. J lost 4 bases, V lost 4 bases, and 6 bases had no gene match. This CDR3 comprises 16 residues. The CDR3 coding sequence is TGCGCCAGCAGCCTCGGGACAGGGGGAGGTAATGAAAAACTGTTTTTT. Amino acids: CASSLGTGGGNEKLFF.

A few counts support this clone. CDR3 nucleotides: TGTGCCAGCAGCTTAGCCCCAGCGGGGGGGCCTACGGATGAGCAGTTCTTC. It yields the protein CASSLAPAGGPTDEQFF. The chain links TRBV7-2 to TRBJ2-1, with 10 bases that match TRBD2. V shed 0 bases and J 8 bases; nucleotides not matched to a gene: 10. The CDR3 consists of 17 residues. Looked up from germline, CDR1 is SGHTA and CDR2 is FQGNSA.

The chain joins TRBV5-1 to TRBJ1-2, with 9 bases fitting TRBD1. CDR1 and CDR2 (germline): SGHRS, YFSETQ. The CDR3 totals 14 residues. Trimming removed 1 base from V and 6 bases from J; junction bases left unmatched: 4. This chain's CDR3 is CASSLLGQGDGYTF. CDR3 DNA sequence: TGCGCCAGCAGCTTGCTGGGACAGGGAGATGGCTACACCTTC.

This sequence joins TRBV11-2 and TRBJ1-6; D is undetermined. Germline CDR1 reads SGHAT; CDR2 reads FQNNGV. V dropped 5 bases and J dropped 7 bases, with 12 bases sitting between them. This CDR3 has 14 residues. The CDR3 is CASSPSAGNSPLHF. Here the CDR3 DNA reads TGTGCCAGCAGCCCATCCGCGGGGAATTCACCCCTCCACTTT.